Below are 17 T cell receptor beta chains sequenced from a single sample in a study of T cell repertoires in cytomegalovirus infection. TCRdb re-called the reads through MiXCR, storing one row per CDR3 protein. The sample includes roughly 570,000 distinct CDR3 sequences, about 40% seen only once; the top ten take roughly 50%. Which antigens these TCRs recognize remains unknown. This sample comprised cultured PBMCs, obtained from culture after CMV antigen stimulation. Receptors were obtained from a human donor in good health (CMV status not recorded). Some clones in this sample may be carry-over from other donors' samples.

The V gene is TRBV7-2, the J gene TRBJ2-5, with D possibly being TRBD1 or TRBD2 (5 bases each). Germline V gene sequence: CDR1 SGHTA, CDR2 FQGNSA. Trimming cost V 5 bases and J 4 bases, with 14 bases left between them. This CDR3 is built from 14 residues. CDR3 protein: CASSPGTVGETQYF. CDR3 in DNA: TGTGCCAGCAGCCCAGGGACGGTCGGAGAGACCCAGTACTTC. Drawing the rest from reference TRBV7-2 and TRBJ2-5, the complete variable domain is GAGVSQSPSNKVTEKGKDVELRCDPISGHTALYWYRQSLGQGLEFLIYFQGNSAPDKSGLPSDRFSAERTGGSVSTLTIQRTQQEDSAVYLCASSPGTVGETQYFGPGTRLLVL.

The chain is built from TRBV6-6 and TRBJ2-1; 10 bases map to TRBD1. Germline assignment: CDR1 MNHNY and CDR2 SVGAGI (reference sequence). Trimming took 7 bases from V and 12 from J; bases not matched to a gene: 12. The CDR3 consists of 14 residues. Here the CDR3 DNA reads TGTGCCAGCACTCCGGGACAGGGGTTTTTAGGGCAGTTCTTC. The encoded protein is CASTPGQGFLGQFF.

V usage is TRBV7-9 and J usage is TRBJ1-1; D is unresolved. The V gene lost 5 bases and the J gene lost 4 bases, with 14 bases spanning the gap. The CDR3 covers 14 residues. CDR1 and CDR2 (germline): SEHNR, FQNEAQ (reference sequence). CDR3 sequence (DNA): TGTGCCAGCAGCCCGACGTGGGAAGGCACTGAAGCTTTCTTT. Protein: CASSPTWEGTEAFF.

This chain links TRBV27 with TRBJ1-1; no firm D call. Between the trimmed V and J ends, which lost 8 bases and 5 bases, there was a span of 15 bases. Germline values: CDR1 MNHEY, CDR2 SMNVEV (reference sequence). This CDR3 is 13 amino acids long. CDR3 sequence (DNA): TGTGCCAGCGGGGTCTCCGGTTATACTGAAGCTTTCTTT. This sequence encodes CASGVSGYTEAFF.

V is TRBV27 and J is TRBJ1-1; unclear D gene. The germline V gene encodes CDR1 MNHEY and CDR2 SMNVEV (reference sequence). Trimming pared 3 bases from V and 5 bases from J, leaving 16 bases between. The CDR3 is 15 amino acids. CDR3 in DNA: TGTGCCAGCAGTTTTATCGCCTACCCGAGGACTGAAGCTTTCTTT. This codes for CASSFIAYPRTEAFF.

This clonotype was counted between two and nine times. This chain links TRBV28 with TRBJ2-1; TRBD2 agrees at 11 bases. Per germline, CDR1 MDHEN and CDR2 SYDVKM. Losses at the gene ends were 5 bases for V and 4 bases for J; bases not matched to a gene: 7. The CDR3 loop spans 16 amino acids. CDR3 coding DNA: TGTGCCAGCAGTACTATGCTAGCGGGGGGTTACAATGAGCAGTTCTTC. Its translation is CASSTMLAGGYNEQFF. The full variable domain, with the rest looked up from reference TRBV28 and TRBJ2-1, is DVKVTQSSRYLVKRTGEKVFLECVQDMDHENMFWYRQDPGLGLRLIYFSYDVKMKEKGDIPEGYSVSREKKERFSLILESASTNQTSMYLCASSTMLAGGYNEQFFGPGTRLTVL.

The sample holds a few counts of this clonotype. The chain is built from TRBV7-9 and TRBJ2-5; D uncertain. Germline-derived CDR1 and CDR2 are SEHNR and FQNEAQ (reference sequence). CDR3 length equals 14 residues. V was cut by 3 bases and J by 1 base, with 9 bases left in between. In nucleotides, the CDR3 is TGTGCCAGCAGCTTGGCTCAACCCCAAGAGACCCAGTACTTC. Translation: CASSLAQPQETQYF.

The chain joins TRBV5-4 to TRBJ2-1; 8 nucleotides line up with TRBD2. Germline V gene sequence: CDR1 SGHNT, CDR2 YYREEE (reference sequence). The CDR3 totals 16 residues. The V gene end was trimmed by 0 bases and the J gene end by 1 base; junction bases not matched to a gene: 3. CDR3 in amino acids: CASSLAGGPSYNEQFF. CDR3 bases: TGTGCCAGCAGCTTGGCGGGGGGGCCGTCCTACAATGAGCAGTTCTTC. Together with reference TRBV5-4 and TRBJ2-1, the CDR3 gives the full variable domain: ETGVTQSPTHLIKTRGQQVTLRCSSQSGHNTVSWYQQALGQGPQFIFQYYREEENGRGNFPPRFSGLQFPNYSSELNVNALELDDSALYLCASSLAGGPSYNEQFFGPGTRLTVL.

This sequence joins TRBV10-3 and TRBJ2-5; TRBD2 matches at 12 bases. This CDR3 region has 16 residues. Trimming cost V 0 bases and J 9 bases; bases outside gene matches: 8. Germline lookup yields CDR1 ENHRY and CDR2 SYGVKD. Here the CDR3 DNA reads TGTGCCATCAGTGAGTCGCTAGCGGGGGGGCCGGCGGCCCAGTACTTC. This sequence encodes CAISESLAGGPAAQYF.

This chain uses TRBV20-1 with TRBJ1-1; 7 nucleotides match TRBD1. CDR3 length: 14 residues. V trimming: 3 bases; J trimming: 2 bases; junction bases outside the gene matches: 6. Germline lookup yields CDR1 DFQATT and CDR2 SNEGSKA (reference sequence). CDR3 loop: CSARMTGHNTEAFF. For the CDR3, the DNA is TGCAGTGCTAGGATGACAGGGCATAACACTGAAGCTTTCTTT.

This clonotype was detected only a few times. This chain links TRBV4-1 with TRBJ2-6, with D possibly TRBD1 on 5 matching bases. The germline V gene encodes CDR1 MGHRA and CDR2 YSYEKL. The CDR3 covers 18 residues. Between the trimmed V and J ends, which lost 1 base and 2 bases, there was a span of 15 bases. CDR3 sequence: CASSQGRGLRAGANVLTF. The CDR3 DNA follows: TGCGCCAGCAGCCAAGGTAGGGGTCTCCGGGCTGGGGCCAACGTCCTGACTTTC.

This clonotype was counted a few times. V usage is TRBV7-2 and J usage is TRBJ2-7; maybe TRBD2 (6 bases). The length of the CDR3 is 14 residues. Germline V CDR1 and CDR2: SGHTA, FQGNSA. Trimming pared 5 bases from V and 6 bases from J, leaving 17 bases between. The CDR3 nucleotides are TGTGCCAGCAGCCCCCGGCGGGGAATCTCCGAGCAGTACTTC. Residues: CASSPRRGISEQYF.

This clonotype appeared a few times. The chain is built from TRBV7-6 and TRBJ1-3, with D perhaps matching TRBD1 (6 bases). Trimming stripped 5 bases from V and 0 bases from J, with 17 bases between. CDR1 SGHVS and CDR2 FNYEAQ come from the germline V gene. This CDR3 has 17 amino acids. The CDR3 bases are TGTGCCAGCAGCCCGAGCGGGGGAGGGGGCTCTGGAAACACCATATATTTT. Translated, it gives CASSPSGGGGSGNTIYF. Complete variable domain (other parts from reference TRBV7-6 and TRBJ1-3): GAGVSQSPRYKVTKRGQDVALRCDPISGHVSLYWYRQALGQGPEFLTYFNYEAQQDKSGLPNDRFSAERPEGSISTLTIQRTEQRDSAMYRCASSPSGGGGSGNTIYFGEGSWLTVV.

The chain uses TRBV7-2 and TRBJ2-3, with D uncertain. This CDR3 has 15 residues. CDR1 and CDR2 (germline): SGHTA, FQGNSA. V lost 8 bases, J lost 1 base, and 16 bases lay in between. CDR3 sequence: CASRPPTVRTDTQYF. The CDR3 DNA sequence: TGTGCCAGCCGTCCCCCCACAGTCCGCACAGATACGCAGTATTTT.

This clonotype was seen a handful of times. This sequence joins TRBV7-2 and TRBJ2-3; TRBD1 aligns across 9 bases. The CDR3 is 14 amino acids. Trimming cost V 5 bases and J 8 bases; bases outside gene matches: 8. The V gene's germline CDR1 is SGHTA and CDR2 FQGNSA. In DNA, the CDR3 is TGTGCCAGCAGCCTCGAGACAGGGGGAGTTACGCAGTATTTT. This sequence encodes CASSLETGGVTQYF.

The sample holds one count of this clonotype. This chain joins TRBV20-1 and TRBJ2-1, with 7 nucleotides matching TRBD2. The V gene end was trimmed by 3 bases and the J gene end by 4 bases; junction bases not matched to a gene: 6. The CDR3 consists of 14 residues. Germline values: CDR1 DFQATT, CDR2 SNEGSKA (reference sequence). The CDR3 is CSARVSGVYNEQFF. The CDR3 nucleotides are TGCAGTGCTAGGGTCAGCGGGGTATACAATGAGCAGTTCTTC.

This clonotype turned up a few times. The rearrangement uses TRBV7-8 and TRBJ1-6, with D hard to call. The V gene lost 2 bases and the J gene lost 10 bases, with 15 bases spanning the gap. Germline V gives CDR1 SGHVS, CDR2 FQNEAQ. The CDR3 loop spans 15 amino acids. CDR3 sequence reads: CASSLYRQVESPLHF. The CDR3 coding sequence is TGTGCCAGCAGCTTATATCGGCAGGTAGAGTCACCCCTCCACTTT.